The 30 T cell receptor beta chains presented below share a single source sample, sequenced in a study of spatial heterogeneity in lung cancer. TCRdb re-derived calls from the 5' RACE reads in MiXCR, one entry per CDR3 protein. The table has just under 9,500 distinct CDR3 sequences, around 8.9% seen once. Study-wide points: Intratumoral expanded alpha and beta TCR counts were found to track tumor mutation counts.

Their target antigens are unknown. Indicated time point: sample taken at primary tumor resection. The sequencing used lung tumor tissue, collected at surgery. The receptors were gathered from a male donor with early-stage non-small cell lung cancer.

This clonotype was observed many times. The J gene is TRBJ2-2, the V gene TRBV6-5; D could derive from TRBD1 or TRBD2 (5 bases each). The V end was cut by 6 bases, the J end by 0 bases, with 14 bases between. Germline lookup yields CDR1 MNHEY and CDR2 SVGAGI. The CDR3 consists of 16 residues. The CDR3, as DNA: TGTGCCAGCAGGACGAGAGGGGCCGCGAACACCGGGGAGCTGTTTTTT. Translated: CASRTRGAANTGELFF.

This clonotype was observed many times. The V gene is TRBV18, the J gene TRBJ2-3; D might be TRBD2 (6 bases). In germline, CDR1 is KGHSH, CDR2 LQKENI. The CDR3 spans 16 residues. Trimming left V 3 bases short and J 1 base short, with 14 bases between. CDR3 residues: CASSPRLERGTDTQYF. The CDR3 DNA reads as TGTGCCAGCTCACCGCGGCTGGAGCGGGGCACAGATACGCAGTATTTT.

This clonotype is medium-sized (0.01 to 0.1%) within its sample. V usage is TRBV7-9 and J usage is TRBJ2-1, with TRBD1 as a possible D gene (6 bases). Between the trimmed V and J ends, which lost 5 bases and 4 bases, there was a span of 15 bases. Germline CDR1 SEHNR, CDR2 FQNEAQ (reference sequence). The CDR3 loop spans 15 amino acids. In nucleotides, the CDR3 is TGTGCCAGCAGCCAAAGGGGGAGCCTATACAATGAGCAGTTCTTC. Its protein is CASSQRGSLYNEQFF.

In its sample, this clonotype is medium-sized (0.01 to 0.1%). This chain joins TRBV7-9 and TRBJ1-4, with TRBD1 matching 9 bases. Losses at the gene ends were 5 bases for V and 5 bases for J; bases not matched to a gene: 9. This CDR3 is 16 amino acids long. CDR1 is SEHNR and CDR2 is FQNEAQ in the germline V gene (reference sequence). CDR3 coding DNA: TGTGCCAGCAGCCCAGGTTACGGGACAGGGAATGAAAAACTGTTTTTT. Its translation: CASSPGYGTGNEKLFF.

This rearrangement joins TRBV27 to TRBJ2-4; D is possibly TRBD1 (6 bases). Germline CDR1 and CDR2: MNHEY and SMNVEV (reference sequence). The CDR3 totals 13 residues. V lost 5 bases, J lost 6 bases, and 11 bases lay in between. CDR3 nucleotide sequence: TGTGCCAGCAGTCTGGACAGCCGAAACATTCAGTACTTC. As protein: CASSLDSRNIQYF.

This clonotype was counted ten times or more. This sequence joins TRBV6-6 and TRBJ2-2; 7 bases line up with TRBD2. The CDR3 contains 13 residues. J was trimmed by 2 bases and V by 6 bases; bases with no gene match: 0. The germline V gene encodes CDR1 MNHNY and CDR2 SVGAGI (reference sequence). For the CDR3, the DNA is TGTGCCAGCAGGACTAGCAACACCGGGGAGCTGTTTTTT. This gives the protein CASRTSNTGELFF.

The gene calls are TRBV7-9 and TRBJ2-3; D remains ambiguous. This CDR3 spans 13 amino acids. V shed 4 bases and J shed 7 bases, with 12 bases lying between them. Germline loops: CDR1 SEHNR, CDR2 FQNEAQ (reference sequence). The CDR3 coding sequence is TGTGCCAGCAGCTCACCCGGGTCCCATACGCAGTATTTT. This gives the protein CASSSPGSHTQYF.

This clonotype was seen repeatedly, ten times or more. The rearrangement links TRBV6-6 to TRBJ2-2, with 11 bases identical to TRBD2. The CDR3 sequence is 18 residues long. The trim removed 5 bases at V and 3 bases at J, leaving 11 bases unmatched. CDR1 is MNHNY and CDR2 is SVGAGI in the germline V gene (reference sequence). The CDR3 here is CASSDRGLAAKDTGELFF. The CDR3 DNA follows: TGTGCCAGCAGTGACCGGGGACTAGCGGCGAAAGACACCGGGGAGCTGTTTTTT.

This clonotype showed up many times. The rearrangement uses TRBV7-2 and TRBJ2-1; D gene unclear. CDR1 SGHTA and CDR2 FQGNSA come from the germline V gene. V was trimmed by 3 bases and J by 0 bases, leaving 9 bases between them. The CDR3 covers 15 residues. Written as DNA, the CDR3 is TGTGCCAGCAGCTTTTCCGCCAGCTCCTACAATGAGCAGTTCTTC. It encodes CASSFSASSYNEQFF.

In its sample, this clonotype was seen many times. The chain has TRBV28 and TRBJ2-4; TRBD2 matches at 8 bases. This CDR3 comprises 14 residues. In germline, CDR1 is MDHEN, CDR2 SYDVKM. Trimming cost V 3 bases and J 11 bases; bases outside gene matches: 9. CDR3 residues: CASSFTGTSNLQYF. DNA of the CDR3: TGTGCCAGCAGTTTTACCGGGACTAGTAACCTTCAGTACTTC.

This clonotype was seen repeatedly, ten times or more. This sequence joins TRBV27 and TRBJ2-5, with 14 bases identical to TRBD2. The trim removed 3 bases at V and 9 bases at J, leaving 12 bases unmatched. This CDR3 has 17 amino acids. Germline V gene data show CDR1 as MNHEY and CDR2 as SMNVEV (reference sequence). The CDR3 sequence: CASSFSVGTSGSGAQYF. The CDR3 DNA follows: TGTGCCAGCAGTTTTTCTGTGGGGACTAGCGGGAGCGGGGCCCAGTACTTC.

The CDR3 sequence: CSALTQGRVYNEQFF. The CDR3 nucleotides are TGCAGTGCTTTAACCCAGGGTAGGGTCTACAATGAGCAGTTCTTC. J is TRBJ2-1 and V is TRBV20-1; maybe TRBD1 (5 bases). The CDR3 runs to 15 residues. Germline CDR1 DFQATT, CDR2 SNEGSKA (reference sequence). Trimming left V 5 bases short and J 3 bases short, with 17 bases between.

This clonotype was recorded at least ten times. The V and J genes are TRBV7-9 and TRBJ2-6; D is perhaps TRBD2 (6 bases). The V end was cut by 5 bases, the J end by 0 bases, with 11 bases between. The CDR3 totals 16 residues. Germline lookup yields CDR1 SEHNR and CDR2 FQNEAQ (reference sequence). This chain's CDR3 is CASSRDWSSGANVLTF. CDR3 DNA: TGTGCCAGCAGCAGGGACTGGAGCTCTGGGGCCAACGTCCTGACTTTC.

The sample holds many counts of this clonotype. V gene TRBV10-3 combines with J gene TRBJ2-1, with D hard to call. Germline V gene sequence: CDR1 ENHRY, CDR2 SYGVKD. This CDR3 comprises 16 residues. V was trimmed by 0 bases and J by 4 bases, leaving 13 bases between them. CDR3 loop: CAISESVWGAYNEQFF. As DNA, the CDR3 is TGTGCCATCAGTGAGTCGGTGTGGGGTGCATACAATGAGCAGTTCTTC.

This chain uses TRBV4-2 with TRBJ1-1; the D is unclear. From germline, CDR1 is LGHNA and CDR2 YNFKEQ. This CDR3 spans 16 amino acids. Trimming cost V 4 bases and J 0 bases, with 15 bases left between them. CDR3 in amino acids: CASSPQPGNMNTEAFF. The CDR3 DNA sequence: TGTGCCAGCAGCCCCCAGCCGGGGAACATGAACACTGAAGCTTTCTTT.

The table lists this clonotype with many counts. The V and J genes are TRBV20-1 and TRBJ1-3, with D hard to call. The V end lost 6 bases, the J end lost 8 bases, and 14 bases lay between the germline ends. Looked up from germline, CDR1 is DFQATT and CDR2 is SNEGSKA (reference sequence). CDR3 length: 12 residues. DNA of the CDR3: TGCAGTGCACTGGGCCGCGGGGACACCATATATTTT. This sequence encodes CSALGRGDTIYF.

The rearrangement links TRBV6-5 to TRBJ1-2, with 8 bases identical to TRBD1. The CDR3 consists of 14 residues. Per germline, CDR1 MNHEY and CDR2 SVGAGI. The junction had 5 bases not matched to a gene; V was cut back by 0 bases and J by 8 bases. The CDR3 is CASSYSLTGDGYTF. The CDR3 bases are TGTGCCAGCAGTTACTCCCTGACAGGGGACGGCTACACCTTC.

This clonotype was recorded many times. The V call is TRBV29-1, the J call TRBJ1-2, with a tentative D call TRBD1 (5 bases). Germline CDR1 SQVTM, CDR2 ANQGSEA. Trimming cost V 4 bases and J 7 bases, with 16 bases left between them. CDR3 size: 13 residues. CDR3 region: CSVGGTAGSGYTF. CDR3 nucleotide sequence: TGCAGCGTTGGGGGGACTGCCGGGAGTGGCTACACCTTC.

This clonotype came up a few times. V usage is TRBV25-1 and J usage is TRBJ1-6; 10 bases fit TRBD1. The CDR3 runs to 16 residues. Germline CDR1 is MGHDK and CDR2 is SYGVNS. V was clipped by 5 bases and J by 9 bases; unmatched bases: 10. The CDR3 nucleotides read TGTGCCAGCAGTCCACGGACAGGGGGGTTGGCTTCACCCCTCCACTTT. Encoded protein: CASSPRTGGLASPLHF.

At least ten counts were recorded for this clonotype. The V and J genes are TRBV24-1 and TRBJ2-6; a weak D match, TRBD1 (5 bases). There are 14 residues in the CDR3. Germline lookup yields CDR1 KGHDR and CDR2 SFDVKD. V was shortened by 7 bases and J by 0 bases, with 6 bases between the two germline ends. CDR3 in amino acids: CATSQGSGANVLTF. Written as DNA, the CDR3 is TGTGCCACCAGCCAGGGCTCTGGGGCCAACGTCCTGACTTTC.

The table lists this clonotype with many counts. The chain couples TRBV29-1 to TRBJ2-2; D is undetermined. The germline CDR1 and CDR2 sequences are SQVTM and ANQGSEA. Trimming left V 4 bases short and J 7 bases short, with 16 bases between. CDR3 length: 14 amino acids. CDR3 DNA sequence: TGCAGCGTTGGTAGCCTTGGATATGGCGGGGAGCTGTTTTTT. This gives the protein CSVGSLGYGGELFF.

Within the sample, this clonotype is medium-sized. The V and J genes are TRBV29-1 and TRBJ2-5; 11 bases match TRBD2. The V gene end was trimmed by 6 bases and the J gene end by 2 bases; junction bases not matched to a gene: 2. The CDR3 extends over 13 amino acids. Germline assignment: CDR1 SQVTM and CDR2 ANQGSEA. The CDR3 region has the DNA TGCAGCGTCGGGACTAGCGGTCAAGAGACCCAGTACTTC. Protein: CSVGTSGQETQYF. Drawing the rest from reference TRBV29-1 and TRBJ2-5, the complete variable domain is SAVISQKPSRDICQRGTSLTIQCQVDSQVTMMFWYRQQPGQSLTLIATANQGSEATYESGFVIDKFPISRPNLTFSTLTVSNMSPEDSSIYLCSVGTSGQETQYFGPGTRLLVL.

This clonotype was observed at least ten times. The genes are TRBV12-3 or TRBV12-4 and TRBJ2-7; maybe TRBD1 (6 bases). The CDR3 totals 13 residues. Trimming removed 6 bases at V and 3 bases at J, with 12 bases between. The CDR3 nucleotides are TGTGCCAGCAGCCGACTGGACAGCTACGAGCAGTACTTC. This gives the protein CASSRLDSYEQYF.

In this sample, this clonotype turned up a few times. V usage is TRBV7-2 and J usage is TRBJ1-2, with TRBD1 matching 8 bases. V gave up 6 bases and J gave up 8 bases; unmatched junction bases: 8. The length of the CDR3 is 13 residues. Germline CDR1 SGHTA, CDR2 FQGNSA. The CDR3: CASSQQGVEGYTF. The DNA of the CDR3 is TGTGCCAGCAGTCAACAGGGGGTGGAAGGCTACACCTTC.

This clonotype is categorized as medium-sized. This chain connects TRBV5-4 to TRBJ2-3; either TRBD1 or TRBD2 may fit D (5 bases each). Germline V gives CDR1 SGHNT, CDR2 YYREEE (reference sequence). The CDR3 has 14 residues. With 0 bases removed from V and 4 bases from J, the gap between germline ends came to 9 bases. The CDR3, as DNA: TGTGCCAGCAGCTTGGGGACGGGGCCAGATACGCAGTATTTT. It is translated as CASSLGTGPDTQYF.

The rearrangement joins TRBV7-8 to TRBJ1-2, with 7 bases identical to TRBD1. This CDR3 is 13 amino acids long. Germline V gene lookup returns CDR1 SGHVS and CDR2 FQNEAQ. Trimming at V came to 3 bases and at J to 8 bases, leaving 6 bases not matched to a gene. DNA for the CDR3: TGTGCCAGCAGCTTGGGCAGACAGGGCGGCTACACCTTC. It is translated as CASSLGRQGGYTF.

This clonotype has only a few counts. CDR3 in DNA: TGTGCCAGCAGCCTCCGACTAGCGGGGGGGGTTGACCAAGAGACCCAGTACTTC. It encodes CASSLRLAGGVDQETQYF. This chain connects TRBV4-2 to TRBJ2-5; 14 bases map to TRBD2. CDR3 size: 18 residues. CDR1 is LGHNA, CDR2 YNFKEQ, per germline. The V gene end was trimmed by 4 bases and the J gene end by 0 bases; junction bases not matched to a gene: 7.

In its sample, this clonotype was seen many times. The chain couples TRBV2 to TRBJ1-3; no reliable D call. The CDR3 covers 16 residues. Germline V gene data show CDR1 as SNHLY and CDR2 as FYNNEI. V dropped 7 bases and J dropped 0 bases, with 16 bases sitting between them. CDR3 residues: CASKDGPYYSGNTIYF. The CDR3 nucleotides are TGTGCCAGCAAGGACGGTCCATACTACTCTGGAAACACCATATATTTT.

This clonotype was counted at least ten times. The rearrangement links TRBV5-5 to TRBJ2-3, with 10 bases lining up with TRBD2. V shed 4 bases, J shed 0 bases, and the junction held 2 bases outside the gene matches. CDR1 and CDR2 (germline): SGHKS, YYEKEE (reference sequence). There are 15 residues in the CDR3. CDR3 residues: CASSGLAASTDTQYF. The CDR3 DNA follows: TGTGCCAGCAGCGGACTAGCGGCTAGCACAGATACGCAGTATTTT.

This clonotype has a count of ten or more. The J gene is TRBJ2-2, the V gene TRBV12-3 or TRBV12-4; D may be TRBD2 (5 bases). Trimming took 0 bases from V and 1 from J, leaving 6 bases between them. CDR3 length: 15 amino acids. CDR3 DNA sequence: TGTGCCAGCAGTTTAGCGGGAGAGAACACCGGGGAGCTGTTTTTT. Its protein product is CASSLAGENTGELFF.